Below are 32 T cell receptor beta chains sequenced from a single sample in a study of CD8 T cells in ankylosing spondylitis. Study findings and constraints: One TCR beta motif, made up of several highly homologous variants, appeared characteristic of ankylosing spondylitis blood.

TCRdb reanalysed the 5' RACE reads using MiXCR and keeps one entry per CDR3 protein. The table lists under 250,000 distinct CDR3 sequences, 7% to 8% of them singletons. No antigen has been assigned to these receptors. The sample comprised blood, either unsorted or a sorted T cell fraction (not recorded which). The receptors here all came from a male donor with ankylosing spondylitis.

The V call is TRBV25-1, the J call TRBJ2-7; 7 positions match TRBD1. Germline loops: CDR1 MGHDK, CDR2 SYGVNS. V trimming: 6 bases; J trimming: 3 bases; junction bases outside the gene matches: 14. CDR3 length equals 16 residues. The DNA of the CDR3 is TGTGCCAGCAGCCGTGCCCAGGGACAGTTAGACTACGAGCAGTACTTC. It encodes CASSRAQGQLDYEQYF.

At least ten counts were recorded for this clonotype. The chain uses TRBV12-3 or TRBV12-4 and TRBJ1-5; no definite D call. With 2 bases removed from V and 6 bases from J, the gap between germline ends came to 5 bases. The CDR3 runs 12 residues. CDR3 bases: TGTGCCAGCAGTTTAATAGGTCAGCCCCAGCATTTT. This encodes CASSLIGQPQHF.

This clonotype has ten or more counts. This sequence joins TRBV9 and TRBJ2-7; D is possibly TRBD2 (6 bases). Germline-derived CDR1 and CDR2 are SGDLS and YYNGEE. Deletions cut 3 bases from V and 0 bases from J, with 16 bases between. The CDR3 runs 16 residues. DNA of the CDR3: TGTGCCAGCAGCGACAGTACCTGGACTACCTCCTACGAGCAGTACTTC. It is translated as CASSDSTWTTSYEQYF.

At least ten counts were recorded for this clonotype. The chain's CDR3 is CASSLNLANYGYTF. CDR3 coding DNA: TGTGCCAGCAGCCTCAACCTAGCTAACTATGGCTACACCTTC. This chain connects TRBV11-2 to TRBJ1-2, with D unclear. V dropped 5 bases and J dropped 0 bases, with 10 bases sitting between them. This CDR3 contains 14 residues. CDR1 is SGHAT and CDR2 is FQNNGV in the germline V gene.

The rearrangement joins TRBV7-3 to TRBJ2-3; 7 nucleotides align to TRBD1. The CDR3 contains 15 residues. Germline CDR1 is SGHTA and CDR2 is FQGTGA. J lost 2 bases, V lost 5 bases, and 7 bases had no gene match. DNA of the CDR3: TGTGCCAGCAGCGCCGGGACAGTCAACACAGATACGCAGTATTTT. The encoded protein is CASSAGTVNTDTQYF.

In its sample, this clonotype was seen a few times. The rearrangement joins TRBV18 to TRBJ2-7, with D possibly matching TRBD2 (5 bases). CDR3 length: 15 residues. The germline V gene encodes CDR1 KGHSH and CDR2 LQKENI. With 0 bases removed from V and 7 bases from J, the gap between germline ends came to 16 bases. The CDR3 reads CASSPPDGGSREQYF. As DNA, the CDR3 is TGTGCCAGCTCACCACCGGACGGAGGCTCAAGGGAGCAGTACTTC.

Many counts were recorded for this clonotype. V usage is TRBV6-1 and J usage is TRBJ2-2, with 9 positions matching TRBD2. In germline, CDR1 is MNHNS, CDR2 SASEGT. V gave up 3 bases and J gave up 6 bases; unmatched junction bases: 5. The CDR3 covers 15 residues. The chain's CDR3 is CASSDGGGAAGELFF. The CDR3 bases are TGTGCCAGCAGTGATGGCGGGGGGGCCGCCGGGGAGCTGTTTTTT.

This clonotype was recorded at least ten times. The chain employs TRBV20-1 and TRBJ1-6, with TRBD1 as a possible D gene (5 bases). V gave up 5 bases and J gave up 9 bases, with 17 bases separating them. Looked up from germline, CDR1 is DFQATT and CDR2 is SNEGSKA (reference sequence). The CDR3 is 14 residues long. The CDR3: CSARQGVWGSPLHF. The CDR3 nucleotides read TGCAGTGCTCGCCAGGGAGTTTGGGGTTCACCCCTCCACTTT.

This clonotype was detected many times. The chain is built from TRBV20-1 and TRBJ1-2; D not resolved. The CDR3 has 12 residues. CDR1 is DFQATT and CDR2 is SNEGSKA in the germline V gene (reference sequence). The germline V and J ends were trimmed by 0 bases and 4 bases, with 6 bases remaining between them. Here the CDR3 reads CSARESLYGYTF. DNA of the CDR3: TGCAGTGCTAGAGAAAGTCTCTATGGCTACACCTTC.

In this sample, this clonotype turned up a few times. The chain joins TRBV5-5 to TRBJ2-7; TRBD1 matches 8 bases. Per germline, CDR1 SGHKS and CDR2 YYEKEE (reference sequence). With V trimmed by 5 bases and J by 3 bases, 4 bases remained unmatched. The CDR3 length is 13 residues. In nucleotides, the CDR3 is TGTGCCAGCAGAGCCAGGGGGCGCTACGAGCAGTACTTC. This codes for CASRARGRYEQYF.

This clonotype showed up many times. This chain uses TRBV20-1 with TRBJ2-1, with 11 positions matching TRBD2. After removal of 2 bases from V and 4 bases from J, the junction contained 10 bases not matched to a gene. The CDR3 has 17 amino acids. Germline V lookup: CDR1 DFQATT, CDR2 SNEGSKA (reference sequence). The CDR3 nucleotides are TGCAGTGCTAGATCCACTAGCGGGAGACTACTTTACAATGAGCAGTTCTTC. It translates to CSARSTSGRLLYNEQFF.

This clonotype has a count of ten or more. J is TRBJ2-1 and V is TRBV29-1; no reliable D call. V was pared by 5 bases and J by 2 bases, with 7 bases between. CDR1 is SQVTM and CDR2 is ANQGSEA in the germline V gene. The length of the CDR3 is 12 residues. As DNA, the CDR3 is TGCAGCGTTAGATACGCCTACAATGAGCAGTTCTTC. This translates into CSVRYAYNEQFF.

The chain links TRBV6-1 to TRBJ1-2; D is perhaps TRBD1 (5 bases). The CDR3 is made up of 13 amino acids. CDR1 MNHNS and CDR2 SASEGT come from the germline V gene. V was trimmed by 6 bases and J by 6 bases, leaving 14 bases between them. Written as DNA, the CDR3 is TGTGCCAGCAGCCAACAGGCCGGGGATGGCTACACCTTC. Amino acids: CASSQQAGDGYTF.

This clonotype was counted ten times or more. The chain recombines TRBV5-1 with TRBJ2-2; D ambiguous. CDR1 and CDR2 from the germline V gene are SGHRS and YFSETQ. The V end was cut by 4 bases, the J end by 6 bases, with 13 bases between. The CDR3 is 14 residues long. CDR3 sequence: CASSHGPRAGELFF. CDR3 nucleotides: TGCGCCAGCAGCCACGGGCCCCGGGCCGGGGAGCTGTTTTTT.

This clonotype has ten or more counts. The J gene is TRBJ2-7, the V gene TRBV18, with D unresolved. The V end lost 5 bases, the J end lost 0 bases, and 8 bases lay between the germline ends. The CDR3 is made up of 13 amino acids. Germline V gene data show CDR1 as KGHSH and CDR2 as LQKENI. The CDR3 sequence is CASSSSSSYEQYF. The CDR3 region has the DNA TGTGCCAGCTCATCCTCAAGCTCCTACGAGCAGTACTTC. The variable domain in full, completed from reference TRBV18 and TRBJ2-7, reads NAGVMQNPRHLVRRRGQEARLRCSPMKGHSHVYWYRQLPEEGLKFMVYLQKENIIDESGMPKERFSAEFPKEGPSILRIQQVVRGDSAAYFCASSSSSSYEQYFGPGTRLTVT.

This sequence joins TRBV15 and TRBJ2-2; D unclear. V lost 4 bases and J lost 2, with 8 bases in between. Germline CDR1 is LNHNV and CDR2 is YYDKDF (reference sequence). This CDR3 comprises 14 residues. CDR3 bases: TGTGCCACCAGCAAGGACGGCAACACCGGGGAGCTGTTTTTT. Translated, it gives CATSKDGNTGELFF. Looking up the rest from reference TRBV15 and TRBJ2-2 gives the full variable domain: DAMVIQNPRYQVTQFGKPVTLSCSQTLNHNVMYWYQQKSSQAPKLLFHYYDKDFNNEADTPDNFQSRRPNTSFCFLDIRSPGLGDTAMYLCATSKDGNTGELFFGEGSRLTVL.

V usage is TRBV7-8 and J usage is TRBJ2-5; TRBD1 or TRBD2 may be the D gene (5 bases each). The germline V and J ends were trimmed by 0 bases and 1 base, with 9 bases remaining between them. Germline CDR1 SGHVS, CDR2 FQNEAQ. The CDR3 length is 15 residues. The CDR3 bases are TGTGCCAGCAGCTTAGCGTGGGACCCCCAAGAGACCCAGTACTTC. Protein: CASSLAWDPQETQYF.

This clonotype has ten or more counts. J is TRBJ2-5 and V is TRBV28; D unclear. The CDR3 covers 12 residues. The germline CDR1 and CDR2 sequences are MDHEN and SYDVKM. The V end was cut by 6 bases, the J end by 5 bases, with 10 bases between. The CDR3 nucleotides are TGTGCCAGCAGCACCCCCGGGGAGACCCAGTACTTC. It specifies CASSTPGETQYF. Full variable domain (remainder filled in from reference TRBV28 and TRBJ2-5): DVKVTQSSRYLVKRTGEKVFLECVQDMDHENMFWYRQDPGLGLRLIYFSYDVKMKEKGDIPEGYSVSREKKERFSLILESASTNQTSMYLCASSTPGETQYFGPGTRLLVL.

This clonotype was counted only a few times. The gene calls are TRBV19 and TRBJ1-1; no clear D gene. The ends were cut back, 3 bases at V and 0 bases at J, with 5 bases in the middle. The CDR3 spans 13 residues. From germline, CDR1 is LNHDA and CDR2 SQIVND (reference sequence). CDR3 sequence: CASSIRLNTEAFF. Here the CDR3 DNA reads TGTGCCAGTAGTATTCGTCTGAACACTGAAGCTTTCTTT.

This chain's CDR3 is CASSVDMGANQPQHF. The CDR3 DNA reads as TGTGCCAGCAGCGTAGATATGGGCGCAAATCAGCCCCAGCATTTT. The gene calls are TRBV9 and TRBJ1-5; no clear D gene. Trimming removed 0 bases from V and 4 bases from J, with 11 bases in between. CDR1 and CDR2 (germline): SGDLS, YYNGEE. The CDR3 is 15 residues long. Full variable domain (missing parts from reference TRBV9 and TRBJ1-5): DSGVTQTPKHLITATGQRVTLRCSPRSGDLSVYWYQQSLDQGLQFLIQYYNGEERAKGNILERFSAQQFPDLHSELNLSSLELGDSALYFCASSVDMGANQPQHFGDGTRLSIL.

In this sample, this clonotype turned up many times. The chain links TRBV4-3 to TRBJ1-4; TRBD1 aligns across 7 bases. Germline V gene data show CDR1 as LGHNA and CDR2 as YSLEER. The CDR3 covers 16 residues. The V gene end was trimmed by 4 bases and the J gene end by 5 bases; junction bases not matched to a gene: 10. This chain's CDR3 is CASSPRPGQLNEKLFF. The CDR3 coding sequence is TGCGCCAGCAGCCCCAGACCGGGACAGCTAAATGAAAAACTGTTTTTT.

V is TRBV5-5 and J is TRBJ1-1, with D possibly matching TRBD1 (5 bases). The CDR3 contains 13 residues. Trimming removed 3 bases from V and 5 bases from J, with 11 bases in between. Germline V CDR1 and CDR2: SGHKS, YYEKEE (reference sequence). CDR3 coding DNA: TGTGCCAGCAGCTACGAAGAGGGGACTGAAGCTTTCTTT. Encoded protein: CASSYEEGTEAFF.

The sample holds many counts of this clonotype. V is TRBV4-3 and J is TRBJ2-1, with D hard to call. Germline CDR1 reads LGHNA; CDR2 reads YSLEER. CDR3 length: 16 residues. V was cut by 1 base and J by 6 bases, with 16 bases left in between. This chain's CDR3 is CASSQVVKILGNEQFF. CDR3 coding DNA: TGCGCCAGCAGCCAAGTAGTCAAAATCCTTGGCAATGAGCAGTTCTTC.

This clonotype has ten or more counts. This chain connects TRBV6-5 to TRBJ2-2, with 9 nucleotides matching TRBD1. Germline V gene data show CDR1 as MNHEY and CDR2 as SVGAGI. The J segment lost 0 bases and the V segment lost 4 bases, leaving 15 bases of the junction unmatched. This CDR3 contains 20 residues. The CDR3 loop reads CASSFLRNRDRVPNTGELFF. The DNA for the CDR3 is TGTGCCAGCAGTTTTCTCCGAAACCGGGACAGGGTCCCGAACACCGGGGAGCTGTTTTTT.

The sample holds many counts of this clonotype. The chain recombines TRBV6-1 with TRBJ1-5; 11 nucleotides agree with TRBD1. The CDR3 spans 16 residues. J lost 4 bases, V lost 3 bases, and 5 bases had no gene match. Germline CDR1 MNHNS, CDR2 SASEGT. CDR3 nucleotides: TGTGCCAGCAGTGACTTCCGGGACAGGGGGAATCAGCCCCAGCATTTT. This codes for CASSDFRDRGNQPQHF.

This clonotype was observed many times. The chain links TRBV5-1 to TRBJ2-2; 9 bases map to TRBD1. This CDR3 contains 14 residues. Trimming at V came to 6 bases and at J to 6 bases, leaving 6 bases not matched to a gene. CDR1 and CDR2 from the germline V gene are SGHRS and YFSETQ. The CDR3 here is CASTGQGHSGELFF. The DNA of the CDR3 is TGCGCCAGCACGGGACAGGGACACTCCGGGGAGCTGTTTTTT.

DNA for the CDR3: TGCAGCGTTGAAGATCAGGGCTCGGCATATGGCTACACCTTC. This codes for CSVEDQGSAYGYTF. J is TRBJ1-2 and V is TRBV29-1; perhaps TRBD1 as D (5 bases). Germline loops: CDR1 SQVTM, CDR2 ANQGSEA. The CDR3 totals 14 residues. The ends were cut back, 0 bases at V and 5 bases at J, with 13 bases in the middle.

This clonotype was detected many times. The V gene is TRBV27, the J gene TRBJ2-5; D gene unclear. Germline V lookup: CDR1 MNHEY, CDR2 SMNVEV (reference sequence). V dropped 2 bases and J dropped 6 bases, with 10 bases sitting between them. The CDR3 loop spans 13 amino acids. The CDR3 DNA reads TGTGCCAGCAGTTTAGGGCTATTGAAGACCCAGTACTTC. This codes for CASSLGLLKTQYF.

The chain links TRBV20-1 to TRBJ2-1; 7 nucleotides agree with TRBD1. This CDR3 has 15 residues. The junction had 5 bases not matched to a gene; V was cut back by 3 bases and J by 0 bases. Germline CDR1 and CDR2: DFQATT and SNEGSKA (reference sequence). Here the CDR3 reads CSARAGTASYNEQFF. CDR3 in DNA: TGCAGTGCTAGGGCCGGGACAGCCTCCTACAATGAGCAGTTCTTC.

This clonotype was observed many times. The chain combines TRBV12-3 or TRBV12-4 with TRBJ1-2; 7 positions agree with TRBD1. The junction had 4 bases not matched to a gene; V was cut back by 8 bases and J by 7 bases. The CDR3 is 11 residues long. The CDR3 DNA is TGTGCCAGCCTCAGGGGGGTTGGCTACACCTTC. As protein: CASLRGVGYTF.

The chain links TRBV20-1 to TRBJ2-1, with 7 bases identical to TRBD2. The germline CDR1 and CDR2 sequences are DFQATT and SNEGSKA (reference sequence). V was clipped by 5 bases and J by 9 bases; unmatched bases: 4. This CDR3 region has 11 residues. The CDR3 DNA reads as TGCAGTGCTCCGGGCGGGGGTGAGCAGTTCTTC. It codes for CSAPGGGEQFF.

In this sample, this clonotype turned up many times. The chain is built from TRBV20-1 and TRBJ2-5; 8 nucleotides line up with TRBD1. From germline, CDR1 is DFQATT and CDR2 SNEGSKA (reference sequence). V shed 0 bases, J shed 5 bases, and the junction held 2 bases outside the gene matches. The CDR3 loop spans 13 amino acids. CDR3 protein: CSAREDRDETQYF. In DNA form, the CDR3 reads TGCAGTGCTAGAGAGGACAGGGATGAGACCCAGTACTTC.